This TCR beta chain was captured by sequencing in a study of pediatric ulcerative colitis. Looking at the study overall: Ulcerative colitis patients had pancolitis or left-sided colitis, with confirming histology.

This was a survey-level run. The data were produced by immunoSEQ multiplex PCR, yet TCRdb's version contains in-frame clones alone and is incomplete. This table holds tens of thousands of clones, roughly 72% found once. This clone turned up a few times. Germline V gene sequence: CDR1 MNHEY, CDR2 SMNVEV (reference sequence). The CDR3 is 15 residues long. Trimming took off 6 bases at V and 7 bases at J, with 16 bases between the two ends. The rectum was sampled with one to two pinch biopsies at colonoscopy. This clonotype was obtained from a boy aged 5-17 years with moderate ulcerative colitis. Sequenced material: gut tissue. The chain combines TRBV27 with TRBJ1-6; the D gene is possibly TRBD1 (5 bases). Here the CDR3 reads CASRYRGQENSPLHF. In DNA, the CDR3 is TGTGCCAGCAGGTATAGAGGACAAGAGAATTCACCCCTCCACTTT.